The present entry profiles one TCR beta chain with its context. The antigen is unknown. Libraries were prepared by immunoSEQ multiplex PCR; TCRdb keeps only in-frame clonotypes and omits some of them. The sample has 150,000 to 200,000 clones; around 89% are singletons. These data belong to a study of T cell responses to AZD1222 COVID-19 vaccine. Study results and caveats: Repertoire sampling was restricted to post-peak T cell response timepoints. Clonal diversity may have been underestimated, and the donors were mostly white British, with more females than males.

The junction had 8 bases not matched to a gene; V was cut back by 8 bases and J by 0 bases. The CDR3 has 16 residues. CDR1 MNHEY and CDR2 SMNVEV come from the germline V gene (reference sequence). The origin of this receptor is an adult who received the MenACWY meningococcal vaccine as a control. This specimen consisted of peripheral blood, obtained 28 days after the second dose of the MenACWY control vaccine. The V gene is TRBV27, the J gene TRBJ2-2; TRBD2 aligns across 8 bases. CDR3 region: CASRLSGGANTGELFF. Here the CDR3 DNA reads TGTGCCAGCCGCCTAAGCGGGGGCGCGAACACCGGGGAGCTGTTTTTT.